This T cell receptor (beta chain) was identified in a study of cytomegalovirus exposure and HLA in healthy donors. Overall study: Inside one of the first data releases sat roughly 80 million unique TCRs taken from HLA-typed donors.

General observations from the study: The classifier, whose performance was assessed in both the original and validation cohorts, reportedly diagnosed cytomegalovirus status with high specificity and sensitivity. TCR beta V- and J-gene trimming was later associated with a missense DCLRE1C variant. Researchers counted 150 to 200 TCR beta chains as cytomegalovirus-associated.

Germline V gene lookup returns CDR1 MDHEN and CDR2 SYDVKM. The CDR3 is 13 residues long. Trimming took 2 bases from V and 8 from J, leaving 12 bases between them. Remarks on this clone: Its specificity is unknown.

The PCR used 60 Vbeta and 13 Jbeta primers. Measured with immunoSEQ multiplex PCR; TCRdb has only the in-frame clones, and not every one. The data hold about 230,000 clones, with 77% observed a single time. Sequenced material: PBMCs. The chain employs TRBV28 and TRBJ1-2; no definite D call. The receptor's source is a woman between 55 and 75 years old in good health and CMV-seropositive. The CDR3 coding sequence is TGTGCCAGCAGTTTAAATGGAGGGAGGGGCTACACCTTC. Its protein product is CASSLNGGRGYTF.